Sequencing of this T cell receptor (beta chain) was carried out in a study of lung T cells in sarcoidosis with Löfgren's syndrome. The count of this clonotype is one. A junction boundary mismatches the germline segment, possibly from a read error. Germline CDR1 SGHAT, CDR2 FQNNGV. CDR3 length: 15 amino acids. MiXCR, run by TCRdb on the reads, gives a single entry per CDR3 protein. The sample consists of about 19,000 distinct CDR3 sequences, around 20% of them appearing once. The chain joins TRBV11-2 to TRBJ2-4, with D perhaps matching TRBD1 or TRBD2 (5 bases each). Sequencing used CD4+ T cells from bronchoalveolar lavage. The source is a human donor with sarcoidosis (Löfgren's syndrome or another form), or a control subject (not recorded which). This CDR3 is CTSLTSGRVKNIQYF. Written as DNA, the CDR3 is TGTACCAGCTTGACGTCAGGGAGAGTCAAAAACATTCAGTACTTC. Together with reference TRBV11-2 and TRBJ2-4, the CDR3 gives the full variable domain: EAGVAQSPRYKIIEKRQSVAFWCNPISGHATLYWYQQILGQGPKLLIQFQNNGVVDDSQLPKDRFSAERLKGVDSTLKIQPAKLEDSAVYLCTSLTSGRVKNIQYFGAGTRLSVL.